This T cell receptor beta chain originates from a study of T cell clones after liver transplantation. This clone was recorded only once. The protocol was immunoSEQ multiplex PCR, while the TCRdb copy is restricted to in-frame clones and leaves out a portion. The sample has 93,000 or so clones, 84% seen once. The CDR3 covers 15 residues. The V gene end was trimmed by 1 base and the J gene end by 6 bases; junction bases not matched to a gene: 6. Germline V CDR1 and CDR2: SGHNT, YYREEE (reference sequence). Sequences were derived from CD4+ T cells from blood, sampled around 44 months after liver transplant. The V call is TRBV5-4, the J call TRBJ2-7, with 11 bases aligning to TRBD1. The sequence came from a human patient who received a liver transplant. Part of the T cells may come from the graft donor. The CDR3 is CASSLPGQGGSEQYF. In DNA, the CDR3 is TGTGCCAGCAGCTTGCCGGGACAGGGGGGCTCCGAGCAGTACTTC.